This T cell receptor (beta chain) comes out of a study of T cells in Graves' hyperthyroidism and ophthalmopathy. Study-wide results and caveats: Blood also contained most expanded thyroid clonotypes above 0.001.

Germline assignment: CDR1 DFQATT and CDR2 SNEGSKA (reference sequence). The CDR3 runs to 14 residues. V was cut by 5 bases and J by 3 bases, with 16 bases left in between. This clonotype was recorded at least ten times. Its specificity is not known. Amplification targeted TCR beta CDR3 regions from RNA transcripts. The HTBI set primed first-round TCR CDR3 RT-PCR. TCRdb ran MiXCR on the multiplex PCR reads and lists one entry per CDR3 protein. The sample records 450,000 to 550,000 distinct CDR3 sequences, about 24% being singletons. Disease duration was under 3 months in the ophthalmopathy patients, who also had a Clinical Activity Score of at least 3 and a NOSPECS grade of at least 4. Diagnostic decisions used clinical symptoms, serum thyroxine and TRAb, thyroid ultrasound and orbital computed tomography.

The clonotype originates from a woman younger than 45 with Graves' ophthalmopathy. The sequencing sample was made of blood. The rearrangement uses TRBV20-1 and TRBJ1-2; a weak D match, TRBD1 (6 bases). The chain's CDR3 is CSAPLGQGYYGYTF. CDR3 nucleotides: TGCAGTGCTCCACTGGGCCAGGGGTACTATGGCTACACCTTC.